Listed below are T cell receptor beta chains from one sample, sequenced in a study of cytomegalovirus exposure and HLA in healthy donors. Generated by immunoSEQ multiplex PCR, the TCRdb table keeps only in-frame clones and is missing some. The data show some 190,000 clones, around 79% seen once. Sequencing input: PBMCs. The receptors were gathered from a woman younger than 30 in good health and CMV-seronegative. The CDR3 runs from the conserved cysteine through the conserved F or W. A D gene is named only where the DNA matches it firmly. Clone size, where shown, is once, few, many, or a class for clones that have expanded.

abundance	v_gene	d_gene	j_gene	CDR3aa	CDR3nt
.	TRBV9	TRBD1	TRBJ2-1	CASSVGTGYNEQFF	TGTGCCAGCAGCGTAGGGACAGGCTACAATGAGCAGTTCTTC
.	TRBV5-1	TRBD1	TRBJ1-1	CASSLGQGTNTEAFF	TGCGCCAGCAGCCTAGGACAGGGGACGAACACTGAAGCTTTCTTT
.	TRBV2	TRBD1	TRBJ1-3	CASGSSGTALSGNTIYF	TGTGCCAGCGGTAGTTCCGGGACAGCTCTATCTGGAAACACCATATATTTT
.	TRBV7-3	.	TRBJ2-7	CASSLWLVAGEEQYF	TGTGCCAGCAGCTTATGGTTAGTGGCCGGGGAGGAGCAGTACTTC
once	TRBV14	TRBD2	TRBJ2-5	CASSQEFKAGGAETQYF	TGTGCCAGCAGCCAAGAATTTAAGGCGGGAGGAGCAGAGACCCAGTACTTC
.	TRBV2	TRBD2	TRBJ2-5	CASSLGPPGAGGHQETQYF	TGTGCCAGCAGTTTAGGGCCCCCGGGGGCGGGGGGGCATCAAGAGACCCAGTACTTC
.	TRBV5-6	.	TRBJ1-1	CASSLAGGLMNTEAFF	TGTGCCAGCAGCTTGGCTGGGGGCCTCATGAACACTGAAGCTTTCTTT
.	TRBV19	TRBD1	TRBJ2-7	CASRGQADYEQYF	TGTGCCAGTAGAGGACAGGCCGATTACGAGCAGTACTTC
.	TRBV18	TRBD1	TRBJ1-5	CASSPGQVRNQPQHF	TGTGCCAGCTCACCGGGACAGGTACGCAATCAGCCCCAGCATTTT
.	TRBV2	.	TRBJ2-7	CASSGRVEQYF	TGTGCCAGCAGCGGCAGGGTCGAGCAGTACTTC
.	TRBV14	.	TRBJ2-1	CASSQDQVSDEQFF	TGTGCCAGCAGCCAAGATCAGGTTTCGGATGAGCAGTTCTTC
.	TRBV6-6	.	TRBJ2-3	CASSYKAAITDTQYF	TGTGCCAGCAGTTACAAAGCCGCGATCACAGATACGCAGTATTTT
.	TRBV2	TRBD1	TRBJ1-1	CASSQGQINTEAFF	TGTGCCAGCAGTCAGGGACAGATAAACACTGAAGCTTTCTTT
few	TRBV7-9	.	TRBJ2-1	CASSLALAIQYNEQFF	TGTGCCAGCAGCTTGGCCCTAGCGATACAATACAATGAGCAGTTCTTC
.	TRBV7-9	.	TRBJ2-6	CASSPNYPVRYLRNVLTF	TGTGCCAGCAGCCCCAACTACCCGGTGAGGTATCTACGCAACGTCCTGACTTTC
.	TRBV19	TRBD1	TRBJ2-7	CASSPGTGVTYEQYF	TGTGCCAGTAGTCCCGGGACAGGGGTTACCTACGAGCAGTACTTC
.	TRBV28	.	TRBJ1-1	CASSLNPGTGTEAFF	TGTGCCAGCAGTTTAAATCCCGGGACTGGGACTGAAGCTTTCTTT
.	TRBV6-1	TRBD1	TRBJ2-4	CASSEWGQAKNIQYF	TGTGCCAGCAGTGAGTGGGGACAGGCCAAAAACATTCAGTACTTC
.	TRBV7-9	.	TRBJ1-1	CASSLGGVTGTLKNTEAFF	TGTGCCAGCAGCTTAGGAGGTGTTACCGGGACACTAAAGAACACTGAAGCTTTCTTT
.	TRBV5-1	.	TRBJ1-3	CAGSFGGSGNTIYF	TGCGCCGGCAGCTTCGGGGGTTCTGGAAACACCATATATTTT
.	TRBV7-2	.	TRBJ2-5	CASSFQQGPGETQYF	TGTGCCAGCAGCTTTCAGCAGGGCCCAGGGGAGACCCAGTACTTC
.	TRBV27	TRBD2	TRBJ2-1	CASSFVAGGRNEQFF	TGTGCCAGCAGTTTTGTAGCGGGGGGGCGGAATGAGCAGTTCTTC
.	TRBV27	TRBD1	TRBJ1-1	CASSTGQDQAFF	TGTGCCAGCAGTACCGGACAGGACCAGGCTTTCTTT
.	TRBV2	.	TRBJ1-1	CASSHLRQEPLMNTEAFF	TGTGCCAGCAGTCACTTAAGACAGGAGCCCCTTATGAACACTGAAGCTTTCTTT
few	TRBV28	TRBD1	TRBJ2-5	CASSGRTGGQETQYF	TGTGCCAGCAGTGGTAGGACAGGGGGTCAGGAGACCCAGTACTTC
once	TRBV9	.	TRBJ1-1	CASRGTGSEAFF	TGTGCCAGCAGGGGAACCGGGAGTGAAGCTTTCTTT
.	TRBV27	TRBD1	TRBJ2-7	CASSLTGQGFYEQYF	TGTGCCAGCAGTTTAACAGGACAGGGGTTCTACGAGCAGTACTTC
.	TRBV9	.	TRBJ2-7	CASSRTGPEQYF	TGTGCCAGCAGCCGTACAGGGCCCGAGCAGTACTTC
.	TRBV28	.	TRBJ1-2	CASNPVNYGYTF	TGTGCCAGCAACCCAGTAAACTATGGCTACACCTTC
.	TRBV5-6	.	TRBJ1-6	CASSEGTSPLHF	TGTGCCAGCAGCGAGGGTACTTCACCCCTCCACTTT
.	TRBV19	.	TRBJ2-3	CASSQGTSTDTQYF	TGTGCCAGTAGTCAAGGGACTAGCACAGATACGCAGTATTTT
.	TRBV19	.	TRBJ1-2	CASSIRVLEGYGYTF	TGTGCCAGTAGTATCCGGGTGCTAGAGGGCTATGGCTACACCTTC
.	TRBV5-6	TRBD2	TRBJ2-7	CASRKGGSAYEQYF	TGTGCCAGCCGGAAGGGCGGGAGCGCCTACGAGCAGTACTTC
once	TRBV4-1	.	TRBJ1-1	CASTPVMNTEAFF	TGCGCCAGCACCCCGGTTATGAACACTGAAGCTTTCTTT
.	TRBV6-4	.	TRBJ1-1	CASSVEDNMNTEAFF	TGTGCCAGCAGTGTAGAAGACAACATGAACACTGAAGCTTTCTTT